This T cell receptor (beta chain) was obtained from a study of T cell responses to AZD1222 COVID-19 vaccine. Germline CDR1 and CDR2: SGHDT and YYEEEE. Trimming removed 1 base at V and 0 bases at J, with 11 bases between. The CDR3 loop spans 17 amino acids. Profiled with immunoSEQ multiplex PCR; TCRdb holds only in-frame clones, not every one. The sample has under 140,000 clones; about four fifths are singletons. This specimen was peripheral blood, taken on day 0 of AZD1222 vaccination. The V and J genes are TRBV5-6 and TRBJ1-6; possible D gene TRBD1, 5 bases. The TCR was taken from an adult in good health. The CDR3: CASSLLTGGSYNSPLHF. In DNA form, the CDR3 reads TGTGCCAGCAGCTTGTTGACGGGGGGCTCCTATAATTCACCCCTCCACTTT. Full variable domain (missing parts from reference TRBV5-6 and TRBJ1-6): DAGVTQSPTHLIKTRGQQVTLRCSPKSGHDTVSWYQQALGQGPQFIFQYYEEEERQRGNFPDRFSGHQFPNYSSELNVNALLLGDSALYLCASSLLTGGSYNSPLHFGNGTRLTVT.